Given below is one T cell receptor beta chain in context. The sample is drawn from a study of blood T cell repertoires in COVID-19. Germline loops: CDR1 LGHNA, CDR2 YNFKEQ. The trim removed 4 bases at V and 1 base at J, leaving 16 bases unmatched. There are 20 residues in the CDR3. Sequencing used immunoSEQ multiplex PCR; TCRdb keeps in-frame clones, though not all of them. The repertoire holds a few hundred thousand clones, roughly nine tenths seen once, with roughly 1.1% in the top ten. The sequencing sample was made of PBMCs or T cells enriched from blood (not recorded which). This clonotype originated in a man younger than 40 who had recovered from COVID-19. The chain has TRBV4-2 and TRBJ2-1, with 10 bases that match TRBD2. The CDR3 sequence: CASSRLPGTSDYQSYNEQFF. The CDR3 DNA is TGTGCCAGCAGCCGACTCCCCGGGACTAGCGACTACCAATCCTACAATGAGCAGTTCTTC.